This TCR beta chain was captured in a study of cytomegalovirus exposure and HLA in healthy donors. Study-wide results and caveats: Highly shared sequence variants in one cluster were likely a sequencing artifact.

With 60 Vbeta and 13 Jbeta primers, the PCR was carried out. Assay: immunoSEQ multiplex PCR; the TCRdb copy retains only in-frame clones and omits some. The data show around 98,000 clones, around 80% seen once. Points on this clone: What it binds is unknown.

This CDR3 has 13 amino acids. Trimming shortened V by 3 bases and J by 3 bases, and 10 bases separated the two germline ends. CDR1 is SGHNT, CDR2 YYREEE, per germline (reference sequence). This TCR derives from a human donor in good health. Sequenced material: PBMCs. The chain couples TRBV5-4 to TRBJ2-7; D is undetermined. The chain's CDR3 is CASSSTPGYEQYF. CDR3 bases: TGTGCCAGCAGCTCCACCCCCGGCTACGAGCAGTACTTC.